Listed below are T cell receptor beta chains from one sample, sequenced in a study of blood T cell repertoires in COVID-19. The data were produced by immunoSEQ multiplex PCR, yet TCRdb's version contains in-frame clones alone and is incomplete. Of about 120,000 clones listed, 85% to 90% are singletons. Source material: peripheral blood. The receptors were sampled from a woman in her fifties or sixties with COVID-19, enrolled during active disease. Each CDR3 is given with its conserved first and last residue. The order of the fields is CDR3 protein, CDR3 DNA, J gene, D gene, V gene, clone size. D genes are given only for firm matches. Not all rows give a size; the values are once, few, many and, for expanded clones, a class.

CDR3 protein: CASSLLPGHANEKLFF
CDR3 DNA: TGCGCCAGCAGCTTGCTTCCAGGGCACGCTAATGAAAAACTGTTTTTT
J gene: TRBJ1-4
D gene: -
V gene: TRBV4-3
clone size: -

CDR3 protein: CASSAGQGARGYTF
CDR3 DNA: TGTGCCAGCAGCGCGGGACAGGGGGCGCGCGGCTACACCTTC
J gene: TRBJ1-2
D gene: TRBD1
V gene: TRBV3-1/TRBV3-2
clone size: -

CDR3 protein: CATSSRDRGYQPQHF
CDR3 DNA: TGTGCCACCAGCAGCCGGGACAGGGGCTATCAGCCCCAGCATTTT
J gene: TRBJ1-5
D gene: TRBD1
V gene: TRBV15
clone size: -

CDR3 protein: CASSRSGLGETQYF
CDR3 DNA: TGTGCCAGCAGCCGATCGGGACTCGGAGAGACCCAGTACTTC
J gene: TRBJ2-5
D gene: -
V gene: TRBV7-9
clone size: -

CDR3 protein: CASSQDLPGGQETQYF
CDR3 DNA: TGTGCCAGCAGCCAAGACTTGCCGGGGGGCCAAGAGACCCAGTACTTC
J gene: TRBJ2-5
D gene: TRBD2
V gene: TRBV3-1/TRBV3-2
clone size: -

CDR3 protein: CASSPSAGGGTGELFF
CDR3 DNA: TGTGCCAGCAGCCCGTCAGCGGGGGGCGGCACCGGGGAGCTGTTTTTT
J gene: TRBJ2-2
D gene: TRBD2
V gene: TRBV9
clone size: -

CDR3 protein: CASSLASGTEAFF
CDR3 DNA: TGTGCCAGCAGTTTAGCCTCCGGGACTGAAGCTTTCTTT
J gene: TRBJ1-1
D gene: -
V gene: TRBV27
clone size: once

CDR3 protein: CASSLITGSGEQYF
CDR3 DNA: TGTGCCAGCAGCTTGATTACAGGGAGCGGCGAGCAGTACTTC
J gene: TRBJ2-7
D gene: -
V gene: TRBV5-5
clone size: -

CDR3 protein: CASSWRGQINSPLHF
CDR3 DNA: TGTGCCAGCAGTTGGCGGGGACAGATTAATTCACCCCTCCACTTT
J gene: TRBJ1-6
D gene: TRBD1
V gene: TRBV6-5
clone size: -

CDR3 protein: CASSRELESLIYF
CDR3 DNA: TGCGCCAGCAGCCGTGAGCTGGAGTCCCTCATATATTTT
J gene: TRBJ1-3
D gene: -
V gene: TRBV4-1
clone size: -

CDR3 protein: CASSIGISNQPQHF
CDR3 DNA: TGTGCCAGTAGTATCGGGATCAGCAATCAGCCCCAGCATTTT
J gene: TRBJ1-5
D gene: -
V gene: TRBV19
clone size: -

CDR3 protein: CASSEAFRGSGGNTEAFF
CDR3 DNA: TGTGCCAGCAGTGAAGCGTTCAGGGGCAGCGGTGGGAACACTGAAGCTTTCTTT
J gene: TRBJ1-1
D gene: -
V gene: TRBV2
clone size: -

CDR3 protein: CASSLGGGFSLEKLFF
CDR3 DNA: TGTGCCAGCAGCCTGGGAGGAGGGTTTTCTCTGGAAAAACTGTTTTTT
J gene: TRBJ1-4
D gene: -
V gene: TRBV5-4
clone size: -

CDR3 protein: CASSYLPGGTNSPLHF
CDR3 DNA: TGTGCCAGCAGTTACCTGCCAGGAGGGACGAATTCACCCCTCCACTTT
J gene: TRBJ1-6
D gene: -
V gene: TRBV6-5
clone size: once

CDR3 protein: CASSFGQGNYGYTF
CDR3 DNA: TGTGCCAGCAGTTTCGGACAGGGGAACTATGGCTACACCTTC
J gene: TRBJ1-2
D gene: TRBD1
V gene: TRBV9
clone size: -

CDR3 protein: CASSKTTSRTDTQYF
CDR3 DNA: TGTGCCAGCAGCAAAACGACTAGCCGCACAGATACGCAGTATTTT
J gene: TRBJ2-3
D gene: TRBD2
V gene: TRBV3-1/TRBV3-2
clone size: -

CDR3 protein: CAWGAGGLTDTQYF
CDR3 DNA: TGTGCCTGGGGTGCGGGGGGGCTCACAGATACGCAGTATTTT
J gene: TRBJ2-3
D gene: TRBD2
V gene: TRBV30
clone size: -

CDR3 protein: CAWTLGQSYGYTF
CDR3 DNA: TGTGCCTGGACCCTTGGACAGAGCTATGGCTACACCTTC
J gene: TRBJ1-2
D gene: -
V gene: TRBV30
clone size: few

CDR3 protein: CAWSVQGPNYGYTF
CDR3 DNA: TGTGCCTGGAGTGTACAGGGGCCAAACTATGGCTACACCTTC
J gene: TRBJ1-2
D gene: TRBD1
V gene: TRBV30
clone size: once

CDR3 protein: CASSLFIISDGYTF
CDR3 DNA: TGTGCCAGCAGCTTATTTATCATTTCGGATGGCTACACCTTC
J gene: TRBJ1-2
D gene: -
V gene: TRBV7-9
clone size: -

CDR3 protein: CASSRGGAGDTQYF
CDR3 DNA: TGTGCCAGCAGCCGCGGGGGGGCCGGAGATACGCAGTATTTT
J gene: TRBJ2-3
D gene: TRBD2
V gene: TRBV3-1/TRBV3-2
clone size: once

CDR3 protein: CASSLGEGENTEAFF
CDR3 DNA: TGTGCCAGCAGCTTAGGGGAAGGGGAGAACACTGAAGCTTTCTTT
J gene: TRBJ1-1
D gene: -
V gene: TRBV7-9
clone size: few

CDR3 protein: CASSAGQGSTGELFF
CDR3 DNA: TGCGCCAGCAGCGCGGGACAGGGGAGCACCGGGGAGCTGTTTTTT
J gene: TRBJ2-2
D gene: TRBD1
V gene: TRBV5-1
clone size: -

CDR3 protein: CASSATSGVGETQYF
CDR3 DNA: TGTGCCAGTAGTGCGACTAGCGGGGTCGGCGAGACCCAGTACTTC
J gene: TRBJ2-5
D gene: TRBD2
V gene: TRBV19
clone size: -

CDR3 protein: CASRTQGTGELFF
CDR3 DNA: TGTGCCAGCAGGACACAGGGAACCGGGGAGCTGTTTTTT
J gene: TRBJ2-2
D gene: -
V gene: TRBV2
clone size: -

CDR3 protein: CASSPRTSSSYEQYF
CDR3 DNA: TGTGCCAGCTCACCACGAACTTCGAGCTCCTACGAGCAGTACTTC
J gene: TRBJ2-7
D gene: -
V gene: TRBV18
clone size: -

CDR3 protein: CASSPRASGSYEQYF
CDR3 DNA: TGTGCCAGCAGTCCCCGGGCTAGCGGGTCCTACGAGCAGTACTTC
J gene: TRBJ2-7
D gene: TRBD2
V gene: TRBV6-2/TRBV6-3
clone size: -

CDR3 protein: CASSLNQGGQQPQHF
CDR3 DNA: TGTGCCAGCAGCTTAAATCAGGGTGGACAACAGCCCCAGCATTTT
J gene: TRBJ1-5
D gene: -
V gene: TRBV7-2
clone size: few

CDR3 protein: CAISESGGDADTQYF
CDR3 DNA: TGTGCCATCAGTGAGTCAGGAGGGGACGCAGATACGCAGTATTTT
J gene: TRBJ2-3
D gene: -
V gene: TRBV10-3
clone size: once

CDR3 protein: CASSLGQGVQTQYF
CDR3 DNA: TGCGCCAGCAGCTTGGGGCAGGGCGTTCAGACCCAGTACTTC
J gene: TRBJ2-5
D gene: -
V gene: TRBV5-1
clone size: -

CDR3 protein: CASSIGRGLNYGYTF
CDR3 DNA: TGTGCCAGCAGCATCGGCAGGGGGCTAAACTATGGCTACACCTTC
J gene: TRBJ1-2
D gene: TRBD1
V gene: TRBV7-2
clone size: -

CDR3 protein: CASSPWGLGNEKLFF
CDR3 DNA: TGTGCCAGCAGCCCATGGGGGCTCGGTAATGAAAAACTGTTTTTT
J gene: TRBJ1-4
D gene: -
V gene: TRBV6-2/TRBV6-3
clone size: -

CDR3 protein: CASSARLAGVSYEQYF
CDR3 DNA: TGTGCCAGCAGTGCTAGACTAGCGGGGGTATCCTACGAGCAGTACTTC
J gene: TRBJ2-7
D gene: TRBD2
V gene: TRBV5-4
clone size: once

CDR3 protein: CASSPVPPGQSNEQFF
CDR3 DNA: TGCGCCAGCAGCCCGGTCCCCCCGGGACAGTCCAATGAGCAGTTCTTC
J gene: TRBJ2-1
D gene: TRBD1
V gene: TRBV5-1
clone size: -

CDR3 protein: CASREAGFYNEQFF
CDR3 DNA: TGTGCCAGCCGCGAGGCAGGGTTCTACAATGAGCAGTTCTTC
J gene: TRBJ2-1
D gene: -
V gene: TRBV19
clone size: once

CDR3 protein: CASSQDIWTSGENEQFF
CDR3 DNA: TGCGCCAGCAGCCAAGATATTTGGACTAGCGGGGAGAATGAGCAGTTCTTC
J gene: TRBJ2-1
D gene: TRBD2
V gene: TRBV4-1
clone size: -

CDR3 protein: CASSRTGRGDQPQHF
CDR3 DNA: TGTGCCAGCAGTAGGACAGGGAGGGGGGATCAGCCCCAGCATTTT
J gene: TRBJ1-5
D gene: TRBD1
V gene: TRBV6-5
clone size: -

CDR3 protein: CASSVDSLNEQYF
CDR3 DNA: TGCGCCAGCAGCGTGGACAGCCTCAACGAGCAGTACTTC
J gene: TRBJ2-7
D gene: -
V gene: TRBV5-1
clone size: -

CDR3 protein: CASQGGGYGYTF
CDR3 DNA: TGTGCCAGCCAGGGGGGAGGCTATGGCTACACCTTC
J gene: TRBJ1-2
D gene: TRBD1
V gene: TRBV6-1
clone size: -

CDR3 protein: CASSQAGPYEQYF
CDR3 DNA: TGTGCCAGCAGCCAGGCAGGGCCCTACGAGCAGTACTTC
J gene: TRBJ2-7
D gene: -
V gene: TRBV3-1/TRBV3-2
clone size: -

CDR3 protein: CASSHSGDIPYEQYF
CDR3 DNA: TGTGCCAGTAGCCACTCCGGGGACATTCCTTACGAGCAGTACTTC
J gene: TRBJ2-7
D gene: -
V gene: TRBV19
clone size: -

CDR3 protein: CASSLPGQIYGYTF
CDR3 DNA: TGTGCCAGCAGCTTACCGGGACAGATTTACGGCTACACCTTC
J gene: TRBJ1-2
D gene: TRBD1
V gene: TRBV5-6
clone size: -